What follows are 31 T cell receptor beta chains derived from one specimen sequenced in a study of T-cell reconstitution after alpha-beta-depleted transplantation in children. A TCRbeta library incorporating unique molecular identifiers was prepared. TCRdb independently ran MiXCR on the PCR reads; one entry per CDR3 protein. Of more than 75,000 distinct CDR3 sequences in the sample, 20% to 30% are singletons; the top ten hold 20% to 25%. The sample in question was PBMCs, obtained before TCRalphabeta/CD19-depleted stem cell transplant. These receptors all come from a boy aged 2 to 10 with acute lymphoblastic leukemia, due to receive a stem cell transplant.

This clonotype was found many times. This CDR3 reads CASMDRIITDTQYF. As DNA, the CDR3 is TGTGCCAGCATGGATCGTATAATCACAGATACGCAGTATTTT. The V call is TRBV6-2 or TRBV6-3, the J call TRBJ2-3; D is unclear. Per the germline V gene, CDR1 is MNHEY and CDR2 is SVGEGT. Trimming left V 7 bases short and J 2 bases short, with 13 bases between. This CDR3 comprises 14 residues.

This clonotype turned up a few times. V and J are TRBV6-2 or TRBV6-3 and TRBJ2-4, with TRBD2 identical over 7 bases. The junction had 3 bases not matched to a gene; V was cut back by 5 bases and J by 2 bases. The CDR3 covers 14 residues. Looked up from germline, CDR1 is MNHEY and CDR2 is SVGEGT. The CDR3 loop is CASSLREPKNIQYF. CDR3 sequence (DNA): TGTGCCAGCAGTCTGCGGGAGCCCAAAAACATTCAGTACTTC.

This clonotype was seen only a few times. The chain has TRBV20-1 and TRBJ2-3; possibly TRBD2 for D (5 bases). This CDR3 has 15 residues. Trimming took 6 bases from V and 2 from J, leaving 18 bases between them. Per the germline V gene, CDR1 is DFQATT and CDR2 is SNEGSKA (reference sequence). The CDR3: CSAGLRDFLTDTQYF. CDR3 sequence (DNA): TGCAGTGCAGGCCTCCGGGATTTCCTCACAGATACGCAGTATTTT.

The chain joins TRBV7-9 to TRBJ2-2, with 8 bases fitting TRBD2. This CDR3 has 15 residues. J was trimmed by 6 bases and V by 1 base; bases with no gene match: 4. From germline, CDR1 is SEHNR and CDR2 FQNEAQ (reference sequence). The CDR3 DNA sequence: TGTGCCAGCAGCTTAGTTCGGCGGGAGGCCGGGGAGCTGTTTTTT. Translation gives CASSLVRREAGELFF. Supplemented by reference TRBV7-9 and TRBJ2-2, the full variable domain reads DTGVSQNPRHKITKRGQNVTFRCDPISEHNRLYWYRQTLGQGPEFLTYFQNEAQLEKSRLLSDRFSAERPKGSFSTLEIQRTEQGDSAMYLCASSLVRREAGELFFGEGSRLTVL.

The sample holds many counts of this clonotype. The chain couples TRBV29-1 to TRBJ1-1, with a weak D call TRBD1 (6 bases). The germline V gene has CDR1 SQVTM and CDR2 ANQGSEA. This CDR3 spans 14 amino acids. V was clipped by 2 bases and J by 0 bases, with 10 bases between them. CDR3 in amino acids: CSVEPQGLNTEAFF. CDR3 coding DNA: TGCAGCGTTGAACCACAGGGCTTGAACACTGAAGCTTTCTTT.

This clonotype came up many times. The gene calls are TRBV12-3 or TRBV12-4 and TRBJ1-6, with 7 bases matching TRBD1. The CDR3 contains 16 residues. The junction had 5 bases not matched to a gene; V was cut back by 6 bases and J by 0 bases. The chain's CDR3 is CASRTTGASYNSPLHF. The CDR3 region has the DNA TGTGCCAGCAGAACCACAGGGGCCTCCTATAATTCACCCCTCCACTTT.

V usage is TRBV7-2 and J usage is TRBJ2-5, with D perhaps given as TRBD1 or TRBD2 (6 bases each). V was trimmed by 2 bases and J by 5 bases, leaving 15 bases between them. Looked up from germline, CDR1 is SGHTA and CDR2 is FQGNSA. The CDR3 is 15 residues long. The CDR3 loop reads CASSLRQAGRETQYF. CDR3 DNA: TGTGCCAGCAGCTTACGACAGGCGGGGCGGGAGACCCAGTACTTC.

This clonotype was counted between two and nine times. Here the CDR3 DNA reads TGTGCCACCTTGAGTGGGGAGCGCGGTAACACCGGGGAGCTGTTTTTT. Protein: CATLSGERGNTGELFF. This sequence joins TRBV24-1 and TRBJ2-2; possible D gene TRBD2, 5 bases. This CDR3 is 16 amino acids long. Per germline, CDR1 KGHDR and CDR2 SFDVKD. The V end was cut by 9 bases, the J end by 2 bases, with 18 bases between.

For the CDR3, the DNA is TGCGCCAGCAGCCAGAAGGACGGGATTCTCACAGATACGCAGTATTTT. It codes for CASSQKDGILTDTQYF. This rearrangement joins TRBV4-1 to TRBJ2-3, with a weak D call TRBD2 (5 bases). The V and J ends lost 3 bases and 2 bases respectively, with 15 bases between them. The CDR3 sequence is 16 residues long. Germline-derived CDR1 and CDR2 are MGHRA and YSYEKL.

The sample holds a few counts of this clonotype. The chain joins TRBV7-2 to TRBJ2-7, with D maybe TRBD2 (5 bases). V dropped 0 bases and J dropped 4 bases, with 13 bases sitting between them. The CDR3 contains 15 residues. In germline, CDR1 is SGHTA, CDR2 FQGNSA. CDR3 in DNA: TGTGCCAGCAGCTTAGCGCTAGCCGGTCCTTACGAGCAGTACTTC. The encoded protein is CASSLALAGPYEQYF.

The chain links TRBV5-6 to TRBJ2-7; D gene uncertain. The CDR3 is 14 residues long. Germline V lookup: CDR1 SGHDT, CDR2 YYEEEE. The V gene lost 4 bases and the J gene lost 3 bases, with 14 bases spanning the gap. As DNA, the CDR3 is TGTGCCAGCAGCGTCTTGGGTACAAGCTACGAGCAGTACTTC. This codes for CASSVLGTSYEQYF.

The CDR3 DNA is TGTGCCTGGAGTTTGGACAGGGGAGTGACCTACGAGCAGTACTTC. Amino acids: CAWSLDRGVTYEQYF. V gene TRBV30 combines with J gene TRBJ2-7; 9 positions match TRBD1. J gave up 2 bases and V 2 bases, and 7 bases lay outside the gene matches. Germline V lookup: CDR1 GTSNPN, CDR2 SVGIG (reference sequence). The CDR3 is 15 amino acids.

This sequence joins TRBV20-1 and TRBJ2-1, with D hard to call. The V and J ends lost 4 bases and 2 bases respectively, with 12 bases between them. The germline gives CDR1 DFQATT, CDR2 SNEGSKA (reference sequence). The CDR3 has 14 amino acids. The CDR3 DNA is TGCAGTGCTACTGCCCCGTGGACCTACAATGAGCAGTTCTTC. Its protein is CSATAPWTYNEQFF.

The chain combines TRBV6-1 with TRBJ2-3, with D tentatively TRBD1 (6 bases). Germline CDR1 reads MNHNS; CDR2 reads SASEGT. Trimming removed 9 bases from V and 4 bases from J, with 17 bases in between. This CDR3 contains 14 residues. The CDR3 region has the DNA TGTGCCAGTAAGGGGGACCCACAGGCAGATACGCAGTATTTT. Translating it yields CASKGDPQADTQYF.

This clonotype was picked up a small number of times. This chain connects TRBV7-9 to TRBJ2-2; 7 bases are shared with TRBD2. Germline loops: CDR1 SEHNR, CDR2 FQNEAQ (reference sequence). Trimming took 7 bases from V and 6 from J; bases not matched to a gene: 17. The CDR3 consists of 17 residues. The CDR3 DNA is TGTGCCAGCATCCCGGGAGGTGGCGGGAGATTGGCCGGGGAGCTGTTTTTT. This translates into CASIPGGGGRLAGELFF.

This clonotype was observed at least ten times. The chain recombines TRBV7-2 with TRBJ2-7; tentative D call: TRBD2 (5 bases). Germline values: CDR1 SGHTA, CDR2 FQGNSA. Trimming took 5 bases from V and 6 from J, leaving 14 bases between them. CDR3 length equals 13 residues. The CDR3 is CASSKRVDFEQYF. CDR3 nucleotides: TGTGCCAGCAGCAAACGGGTGGACTTCGAGCAGTACTTC.

Details on this clonotype: A much more abundant neighbour one base away suggests this may be a read error. The chain links TRBV20-1 to TRBJ2-7, with TRBD1 matching 11 bases. Germline V gene sequence: CDR1 DFQATT, CDR2 SNEGSKA (reference sequence). The CDR3 sequence is 14 residues long. Trimming at V came to 6 bases and at J to 5 bases, leaving 9 bases not matched to a gene. The CDR3 DNA is TGCAGTGCCCAACGGACAGGGGGCATTAACGAGCAGTACTTC. It yields the protein CSAQRTGGINEQYF.

V and J are TRBV4-3 and TRBJ1-5, with 7 positions matching TRBD1. This CDR3 is 19 amino acids long. Germline-derived CDR1 and CDR2 are LGHNA and YSLEER. Unmatched junction bases numbered 11, after V lost 0 bases and J lost 0 bases. CDR3 residues: CASSQEWPGQSLSNQPQHF. The CDR3 coding sequence is TGCGCCAGCAGCCAAGAATGGCCGGGACAGAGCCTTAGCAATCAGCCCCAGCATTTT.

This clonotype was observed at least ten times. The V gene is TRBV20-1, the J gene TRBJ2-1; 10 bases fit TRBD2. The V segment lost 6 bases and the J segment 6 bases; nucleotides outside the gene matches: 11. The CDR3 consists of 15 residues. CDR1 DFQATT and CDR2 SNEGSKA come from the germline V gene (reference sequence). The CDR3 DNA reads as TGCAGTGCCGCGACGTGGACTAGCGGAGGCAATGAGCAGTTCTTC. Its protein product is CSAATWTSGGNEQFF.

This clonotype was counted a few times. The gene calls are TRBV5-5 and TRBJ1-5, with D possibly matching TRBD1 (6 bases). With 4 bases removed from V and 5 bases from J, the gap between germline ends came to 16 bases. The CDR3 is 15 residues long. Germline V gene sequence: CDR1 SGHKS, CDR2 YYEKEE (reference sequence). The CDR3 DNA reads as TGTGCCAGCAGCCTACGCGGGACACACGATCAGCCCCAGCATTTT. Translating gives CASSLRGTHDQPQHF.

The chain couples TRBV18 to TRBJ1-1; D gene unclear. Trimming removed 3 bases at V and 3 bases at J, with 11 bases between. The CDR3 covers 14 residues. Germline-derived CDR1 and CDR2 are KGHSH and LQKENI. This chain's CDR3 is CASSPEFGDTEAFF. The CDR3 nucleotides are TGTGCCAGCTCACCGGAGTTTGGGGACACTGAAGCTTTCTTT.

This clonotype turned up a few times. The J gene is TRBJ1-2, the V gene TRBV5-1; D call uncertain. The V and J ends lost 4 bases and 4 bases respectively, with 11 bases between them. This CDR3 region has 13 residues. Looked up from germline, CDR1 is SGHRS and CDR2 is YFSETQ. Here the CDR3 reads CASSPDGFYGYTF. CDR3 nucleotide sequence: TGCGCCAGCAGCCCAGACGGGTTCTATGGCTACACCTTC.

In its sample, this clonotype was seen a few times. The genes are TRBV11-1 and TRBJ2-6, with 7 bases matching TRBD1. Germline V gives CDR1 SGHAT, CDR2 FQDESV (reference sequence). The CDR3 extends over 19 amino acids. V lost 1 base and J lost 0; bases outside the gene matches: 9. The DNA of the CDR3 is TGTGCCAGCAGCTTAGATGGGACAGCCACTTTCTCTGGGGCCAACGTCCTGACTTTC. Its protein product is CASSLDGTATFSGANVLTF.

V usage is TRBV20-1 and J usage is TRBJ2-1, with a tentative D call TRBD1 (5 bases). The germline V and J ends were trimmed by 8 bases and 8 bases, with 22 bases remaining between them. Germline loops: CDR1 DFQATT, CDR2 SNEGSKA (reference sequence). The CDR3 runs 14 residues. The CDR3 DNA reads TGCAGTTCGAAGGGGTTGTCAGGGTACGATGAGCAGTTCTTC. Protein: CSSKGLSGYDEQFF.

This clonotype turned up a few times. The chain couples TRBV6-5 to TRBJ2-1, with 7 bases aligning to TRBD2. The length of the CDR3 is 15 residues. The germline V gene has CDR1 MNHEY and CDR2 SVGAGI. V trimming: 4 bases; J trimming: 5 bases; junction bases outside the gene matches: 8. The CDR3 region has the DNA TGTGCCAGCAGTTCCCCGGGACTACCGAACAATGAGCAGTTCTTC. Amino acid sequence: CASSSPGLPNNEQFF.

The chain uses TRBV27 and TRBJ2-5; D may correspond to TRBD1 or TRBD2 (5 bases each). The CDR3 covers 13 residues. Germline loops: CDR1 MNHEY, CDR2 SMNVEV (reference sequence). Trimming stripped 3 bases from V and 5 bases from J, with 10 bases between. The CDR3 loop is CASSFPGTETQYF. CDR3 nucleotide sequence: TGTGCCAGCAGTTTTCCCGGGACGGAGACCCAGTACTTC.

This clonotype was detected a few times. The genes are TRBV20-1 and TRBJ1-5, with 7 bases aligning to TRBD1. In germline, CDR1 is DFQATT, CDR2 SNEGSKA (reference sequence). V trimming: 3 bases; J trimming: 3 bases; junction bases outside the gene matches: 5. The length of the CDR3 is 14 residues. The CDR3 bases are TGCAGTGCTAGGGACAGGCGATCCAATCAGCCCCAGCATTTT. Translated, it gives CSARDRRSNQPQHF.

The chain couples TRBV2 to TRBJ1-3; TRBD1 is a possible D gene (6 bases). CDR3 length: 16 amino acids. The V end was cut by 6 bases, the J end by 0 bases, with 15 bases between. Germline V gene data show CDR1 as SNHLY and CDR2 as FYNNEI. The CDR3 sequence is CASRETDSRSGNTIYF. The DNA of the CDR3 is TGTGCCAGCAGAGAAACGGACAGCCGCTCTGGAAACACCATATATTTT.

This clonotype has more than one count but fewer than ten. The V call is TRBV6-2 or TRBV6-3, the J call TRBJ1-2; D may be TRBD1 (5 bases). CDR3 length: 15 amino acids. V lost 1 base and J lost 3, with 12 bases in between. Germline CDR1 and CDR2: MNHEY and SVGEGT. The CDR3 DNA follows: TGTGCCAGCAGTTACTTAGACAGCTACTACTATGGCTACACCTTC. This sequence encodes CASSYLDSYYYGYTF.

The table lists this clonotype with many counts. This sequence joins TRBV5-1 and TRBJ2-7, with D perhaps TRBD1 (5 bases). The CDR3 sequence is 14 residues long. Germline CDR1 SGHRS, CDR2 YFSETQ. Deletions cut 0 bases from V and 4 bases from J, with 11 bases between. The CDR3 nucleotides read TGCGCCAGCAGCTTGGCAGGGAACGAGTACGAGCAGTACTTC. Translated: CASSLAGNEYEQYF.

In this sample, this clonotype turned up a few times. This chain joins TRBV6-1 and TRBJ1-1, with unresolved D. The ends were cut back, 1 base at V and 0 bases at J, with 6 bases in the middle. Germline CDR1 reads MNHNS; CDR2 reads SASEGT. The CDR3 runs 14 residues. The DNA of the CDR3 is TGTGCCAGCAGTGAAGGGGGATTGAACACTGAAGCTTTCTTT. Amino acid sequence: CASSEGGLNTEAFF.